Listed below are T cell receptor beta chains from one sample, sequenced in a study of T cells in Graves' hyperthyroidism and ophthalmopathy. MiXCR, run by TCRdb on the multiplex PCR reads, gives a single entry per CDR3 protein. The sample lists approximately 400,000 distinct CDR3 sequences; roughly 15% were seen once. The sequenced material came from blood. These receptors all stem from a woman aged 30 to 39 with Graves' ophthalmopathy. CDR3s include the opening cysteine and the closing phenylalanine or tryptophan.

v_call	j_call	cdr3_length	cdr3_aa
TRBV12-3/TRBV12-4	TRBJ2-1	14	CASSFRSGSTEQFF
TRBV28	TRBJ1-4	24	CASIGSPKGFPKRSRYLSNEKLFF
TRBV29-1	TRBJ2-2	16	CSVEAPGPSRIGELFF
TRBV2	TRBJ2-2	12	CASLSNTGELFF
TRBV7-8	TRBJ2-5	15	CASSDGTTFQETQYF
TRBV6-1	TRBJ1-5	17	CASRPRMTGLSNQPQHF
TRBV5-1	TRBJ1-4	13	CASSPFPLEKLFF
TRBV30	TRBJ1-5	15	CAWSVGSHSNQPQHF
TRBV10-3	TRBJ2-3	13	CAPYQGITDTQYF
TRBV10-2	TRBJ2-7	13	CASSGDRDYEQYF
TRBV7-2	TRBJ2-1	15	CASSLFGGGYNEQFF
TRBV6-1	TRBJ1-4	15	CASSLRTGGNEKLFF
TRBV20-1	TRBJ2-7	13	CSALRDRGYEQYF
TRBV10-3	TRBJ2-2	15	CAIRPSGGATGELFF
TRBV11-2	TRBJ2-5	16	CASSSFPGGAQETQYF
TRBV6-1	TRBJ1-1	14	CASRQGHSNTEAFF
TRBV28	TRBJ2-5	15	CASSFTTRHKETQYF
TRBV5-6	TRBJ1-1	15	CASSPDGGMNTEAFF
TRBV20-1	TRBJ1-6	14	CSAPGGQGNSPLHF
TRBV29-1	TRBJ2-6	15	CSVEARSSGANVLTF
TRBV30	TRBJ2-7	14	CAWSVLTNSYEQYF
TRBV7-3	TRBJ2-1	17	CASSEWSTNSSYNEQFF
TRBV11-2	TRBJ2-7	14	CASSLFGGDYEQYF
TRBV20-1	TRBJ2-5	17	CSASPYRLAGVGETQYF
TRBV10-3	TRBJ2-2	16	CAISENRDRGTGELFF
TRBV20-1	TRBJ2-3	14	CSAKGQSAIDTQYF
TRBV27	TRBJ2-1	14	CASKHREAYNEQFF
TRBV20-1	TRBJ1-4	13	CSAREGGEEKLFF
TRBV18	TRBJ2-7	13	CASSHDRAYEQYF
TRBV28	TRBJ1-6	19	CASSFEKRRTGSGDSPLHF
TRBV20-1	TRBJ2-1	13	CSARAQGADEQFF